This T cell receptor (beta chain) appears in the sequencing data of a study of regulatory T cells in long-lasting Graves disease. Study results and limitations: Preferential use of TRBV28, TRBJ1-2 and TRBJ2-5 was seen in persistent disease.

This clonotype was counted ten times or more. Its cognate antigen is unknown. To make TCR beta libraries, researchers used iRepertoire HTBI primers and Arm-PCR of CDR3 regions. A single record per CDR3 protein comes from TCRdb applying MiXCR to the multiplex PCR reads. The sample records fewer than 650,000 distinct CDR3 sequences, roughly 15% being singletons. CDR3 length: 13 amino acids. The V gene lost 3 bases and the J gene lost 0 bases, with 8 bases spanning the gap. Per the germline V gene, CDR1 is GTSNPN and CDR2 is SVGIG (reference sequence). Indicated time point: newly diagnosed GD, antithyroid drugs for less than 3 months. Preparation of the TCR library used RNA extracted from PBMCs. This sample also appeared in a second study, on T cells in Graves' hyperthyroidism and ophthalmopathy.

This specimen was peripheral blood mononuclear cells (PBMCs), taken at new diagnosis, from a patient treated with antithyroid drugs. This receptor was taken from a woman younger than 45 with Graves disease. The chain links TRBV30 to TRBJ1-1; TRBD1 is a possible D gene (5 bases). DNA for the CDR3: TGTGCCTGGAGGGGGCCAATGAACACTGAAGCTTTCTTT. Translating gives CAWRGPMNTEAFF.